This TCR beta chain is drawn from a study of blood T cell repertoires in COVID-19. Clinical history reported by participants formed the basis on which cohorts were assigned. Donors in Cohort 3 counted as recovered after two negative PCRs, clearance, or symptom resolution. Assay: immunoSEQ multiplex PCR; the TCRdb copy retains only in-frame clones and omits some. There are some 300,000 clones in the sample; approximately 84% occur only once, and around 4.6% lies in the top ten. The receptor was isolated from a man aged 25-40 years who had recovered from COVID-19. Material: PBMCs or T cells enriched from blood (not recorded which).

The CDR3 sequence: CASSLVASGTFYEQYF. CDR3 nucleotide sequence: TGTGCCAGCAGCTTAGTCGCCAGCGGGACGTTTTACGAGCAGTACTTC. This chain uses TRBV11-3 with TRBJ2-7; 7 nucleotides align to TRBD2. Germline CDR1 and CDR2: SGHNT and YENEEA. Trimming removed 1 base from V and 4 bases from J; junction bases left unmatched: 10. This CDR3 is 16 amino acids long.